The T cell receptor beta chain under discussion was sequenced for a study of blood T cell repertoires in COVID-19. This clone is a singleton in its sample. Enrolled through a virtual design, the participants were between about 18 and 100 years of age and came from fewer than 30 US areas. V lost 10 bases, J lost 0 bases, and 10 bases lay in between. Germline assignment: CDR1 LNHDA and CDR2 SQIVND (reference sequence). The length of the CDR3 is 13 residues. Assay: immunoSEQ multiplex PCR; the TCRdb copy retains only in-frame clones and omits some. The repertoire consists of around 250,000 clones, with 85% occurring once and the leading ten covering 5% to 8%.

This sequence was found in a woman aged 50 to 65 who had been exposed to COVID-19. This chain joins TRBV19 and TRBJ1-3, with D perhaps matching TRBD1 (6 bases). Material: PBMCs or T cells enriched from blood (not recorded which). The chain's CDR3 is CATGQHSGNTIYF. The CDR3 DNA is TGTGCCACCGGACAGCACTCTGGAAACACCATATATTTT. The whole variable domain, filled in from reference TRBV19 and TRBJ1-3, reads DGGITQSPKYLFRKEGQNVTLSCEQNLNHDAMYWYRQDPGQGLRLIYYSQIVNDFQKGDIAEGYSVSREKKESFPLTVTSAQKNPTAFYLCATGQHSGNTIYFGEGSWLTVV.